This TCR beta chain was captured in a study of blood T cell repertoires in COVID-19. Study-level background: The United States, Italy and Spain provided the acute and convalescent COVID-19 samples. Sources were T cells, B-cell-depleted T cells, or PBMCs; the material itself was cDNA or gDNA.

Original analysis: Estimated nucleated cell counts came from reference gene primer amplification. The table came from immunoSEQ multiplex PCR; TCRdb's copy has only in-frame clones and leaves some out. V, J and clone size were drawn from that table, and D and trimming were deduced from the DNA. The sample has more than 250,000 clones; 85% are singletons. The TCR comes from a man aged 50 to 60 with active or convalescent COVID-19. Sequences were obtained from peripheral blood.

CDR3 protein: CASSWGGLTDEQFF. The DNA for the CDR3 is TGTGCCAGCAGCTGGGGTGGACTAACGGATGAGCAGTTCTTC. The V gene is TRBV7-2, the J gene TRBJ2-1; a possible D gene is TRBD2 (6 bases). This CDR3 region has 14 residues. Germline CDR1 reads SGHTA; CDR2 reads FQGNSA. The ends were cut back, 4 bases at V and 8 bases at J, with 15 bases in the middle.